The 2 T cell receptor beta chains below all came from one sample that was sequenced in a study of T cell responses to AZD1222 COVID-19 vaccine. Generated by immunoSEQ multiplex PCR, the TCRdb table keeps only in-frame clones and is missing some. The sample records roughly 120,000 clones, 85% to 90% being singletons. The sequences come from peripheral blood, collected 28 days after the second AZD1222 dose. The receptors shown here come from an adult who received the AZD1222 COVID-19 vaccine.

V and J are TRBV9 and TRBJ2-3, with D uncertain. Trimming stripped 4 bases from V and 5 bases from J, with 14 bases between. Germline lookup yields CDR1 SGDLS and CDR2 YYNGEE. The CDR3 runs 14 residues. CDR3 nucleotides: TGTGCCAGCAGCCCCTTCCTCGGTGAAGATACGCAGTATTTT. Translating it yields CASSPFLGEDTQYF.

There are a few counts of this clone. This sequence joins TRBV3-1 (or the pseudogene TRBV3-2) and TRBJ2-7; TRBD1 aligns across 7 bases. This CDR3 comprises 14 residues. The germline CDR1 and CDR2 sequences are LGHDT and YNNKEL (reference sequence). The ends lost 8 bases at V and 8 bases at J; junction bases unmatched: 15. CDR3 DNA sequence: TGTGCCAGCGAGAACCGGGACAGCCTTAGGAAGCAGTACTTC. Translation: CASENRDSLRKQYF.